What follows are 29 T cell receptor beta chains derived from one specimen sequenced in a study of identical twins. TCRdb passed the 5' RACE reads through MiXCR, listing each CDR3 protein once. The data hold 1.5 million to 2 million distinct CDR3 sequences, with under 35% observed a single time. Sequenced sample: cord blood. The receptors stem from a newborn girl in good health.

Only a few counts were recorded for this clonotype. The V and J genes are TRBV6-1 and TRBJ1-5; weak D call: TRBD1 (6 bases). Germline V gene sequence: CDR1 MNHNS, CDR2 SASEGT. The CDR3 contains 18 residues. The ends were cut back, 6 bases at V and 2 bases at J, with 23 bases in the middle. CDR3 region: CASRPYSGGGAGNQPQHF. CDR3 nucleotide sequence: TGTGCCAGCAGGCCCTACTCGGGCGGGGGCGCGGGCAATCAGCCCCAGCATTTT.

In this sample, this clonotype turned up a few times. The CDR3 loop is CASSLALMREGTDTQYF. The CDR3 coding sequence is TGTGCCAGCAGTTTAGCGCTAATGCGGGAGGGCACAGATACGCAGTATTTT. V gene TRBV12-3 or TRBV12-4 combines with J gene TRBJ2-3, with TRBD2 matching 8 bases. V trimming: 0 bases; J trimming: 1 base; junction bases outside the gene matches: 6. This CDR3 region has 17 residues.

The chain couples TRBV7-8 to TRBJ2-6; D is undetermined. Looked up from germline, CDR1 is SGHVS and CDR2 is FQNEAQ. The CDR3 loop spans 16 amino acids. Between the trimmed V and J ends, which lost 10 bases and 0 bases, there was a span of 16 bases. The CDR3 here is CAIGSGVTSGANVLTF. In nucleotides, the CDR3 is TGTGCCATAGGATCAGGAGTCACCTCTGGGGCCAACGTCCTGACTTTC.

This clonotype was seen a few times. This rearrangement joins TRBV5-1 to TRBJ2-7; 7 nucleotides line up with TRBD1. CDR1 is SGHRS, CDR2 YFSETQ, per germline. The CDR3 sequence is 12 residues long. Losses at the gene ends were 5 bases for V and 7 bases for J; bases not matched to a gene: 6. CDR3 in DNA: TGCGCCAGCAGAGACAGGGCGGAGGAGCAGTACTTC. Protein: CASRDRAEEQYF.

This clonotype occurred a few times. J is TRBJ2-1 and V is TRBV27; 10 bases agree with TRBD1. The germline gives CDR1 MNHEY, CDR2 SMNVEV (reference sequence). The CDR3 has 17 amino acids. J lost 5 bases, V lost 2 bases, and 9 bases had no gene match. The CDR3 protein is CASSLQGQGRINNEQFF. The DNA of the CDR3 is TGTGCCAGCAGTTTACAGGGACAGGGGAGGATCAACAATGAGCAGTTCTTC.

The J gene is TRBJ2-7, the V gene TRBV27, with D possibly matching TRBD1 (6 bases). V gave up 5 bases and J gave up 7 bases, with 18 bases separating them. The germline CDR1 and CDR2 sequences are MNHEY and SMNVEV (reference sequence). The length of the CDR3 is 14 residues. Here the CDR3 reads CASSPWTDPNEQYF. CDR3 coding DNA: TGTGCCAGCAGTCCCTGGACAGACCCCAATGAGCAGTACTTC.

The chain employs TRBV12-3 or TRBV12-4 and TRBJ1-6, with TRBD1 identical over 7 bases. J lost 3 bases, V lost 6 bases, and 8 bases had no gene match. This CDR3 has 16 amino acids. CDR3 in DNA: TGTGCCAGCAGCTTGAAAGGGGGCCGCTATAATTCACCCCTCCACTTT. Translated: CASSLKGGRYNSPLHF.

V gene TRBV7-9 combines with J gene TRBJ2-2; 10 bases match TRBD2. Unmatched junction bases numbered 14, after V lost 1 base and J lost 6 bases. Per the germline V gene, CDR1 is SEHNR and CDR2 is FQNEAQ (reference sequence). This CDR3 comprises 19 residues. This CDR3 reads CASSLVGTSVTLYPGELFF. CDR3 nucleotide sequence: TGTGCCAGCAGCTTAGTGGGGACTAGCGTGACCCTTTACCCCGGGGAGCTGTTTTTT. Together with reference TRBV7-9 and TRBJ2-2, the CDR3 gives the full variable domain: DTGVSQNPRHKITKRGQNVTFRCDPISEHNRLYWYRQTLGQGPEFLTYFQNEAQLEKSRLLSDRFSAERPKGSFSTLEIQRTEQGDSAMYLCASSLVGTSVTLYPGELFFGEGSRLTVL.

This clonotype was counted only a few times. The chain carries TRBV2 and TRBJ2-3; weak D call: TRBD2 (6 bases). The CDR3 has 13 residues. V lost 6 bases to trimming and J lost 7 bases, with 14 bases between them. Germline loops: CDR1 SNHLY, CDR2 FYNNEI. The CDR3 DNA is TGTGCCAGCAGGGAGGGACTCGCCTATACGCAGTATTTT. Translation: CASREGLAYTQYF.

A note on this clonotype: At one boundary the junction diverges from the germline segment, which might be a read error. The chain links TRBV4-2 to TRBJ2-3, with D maybe TRBD2 (6 bases). CDR1 is LGHNA, CDR2 YNFKEQ, per germline. The CDR3 consists of 16 residues. CDR3 protein: CASSQGPGVPTDAQYF. CDR3 nucleotides: TGTGCCAGCAGCCAAGGCCCGGGGGTCCCCACAGATGCGCAGTATTTT.

The rearrangement uses TRBV12-3 or TRBV12-4 and TRBJ1-1; 7 bases map to TRBD1. V dropped 9 bases and J dropped 11; count of bases not matched to a gene: 18. The CDR3 totals 14 residues. The CDR3 DNA sequence: TGTGCCAGTAGTCTAGGACAGGTGGGGGGTGAGGCTTTCTTT. Translating it yields CASSLGQVGGEAFF.

The table lists this clonotype with a count of one. The V call is TRBV12-3 or TRBV12-4, the J call TRBJ2-1, with 9 bases aligning to TRBD2. This CDR3 has 18 residues. Trimming at V came to 2 bases and at J to 4 bases, leaving 12 bases not matched to a gene. The CDR3: CASSLIGGRAGAYNEQFF. The CDR3 coding sequence is TGTGCCAGCAGTTTAATCGGCGGGAGGGCCGGGGCATACAATGAGCAGTTCTTC.

This clonotype was observed a few times. This sequence joins TRBV6-1 and TRBJ2-3; possible D gene TRBD2, 6 bases. The germline gives CDR1 MNHNS, CDR2 SASEGT. The CDR3 is 16 amino acids. The V gene lost 2 bases and the J gene lost 9 bases, with 21 bases spanning the gap. CDR3 in amino acids: CASSESGTPHLDTQYF. In DNA, the CDR3 is TGTGCCAGCAGTGAATCTGGGACTCCCCATCTTGACACGCAGTATTTT.

This clonotype was recorded a few times. V and J are TRBV9 and TRBJ2-4; D is unclear. The V end lost 0 bases, the J end lost 0 bases, and 7 bases lay between the germline ends. The CDR3 totals 15 residues. The V gene's germline CDR1 is SGDLS and CDR2 YYNGEE. The CDR3 loop is CASSVVRVAKNIQYF. In DNA, the CDR3 is TGTGCCAGCAGCGTAGTACGGGTAGCCAAAAACATTCAGTACTTC.

This clonotype was seen only a few times. This chain connects TRBV5-5 to TRBJ2-1; the D call may be TRBD1 or TRBD2 (5 bases each). CDR3 length: 17 residues. Germline V lookup: CDR1 SGHKS, CDR2 YYEKEE (reference sequence). V was shortened by 0 bases and J by 10 bases, with 23 bases between the two germline ends. In DNA form, the CDR3 reads TGTGCCAGCAGCTTGGCGAATCTAGCATCAGGGCTACGGGAGCAGTTCTTC. This codes for CASSLANLASGLREQFF. Complete variable domain (other parts from reference TRBV5-5 and TRBJ2-1): DAGVTQSPTHLIKTRGQQVTLRCSPISGHKSVSWYQQVLGQGPQFIFQYYEKEERGRGNFPDRFSARQFPNYSSELNVNALLLGDSALYLCASSLANLASGLREQFFGPGTRLTVL.

A word on this clonotype: One junction end disagrees with the germline gene, perhaps due to a read error. The chain has TRBV7-9 and TRBJ1-2; 7 bases map to TRBD1. The CDR3 sequence is 15 residues long. Germline V lookup: CDR1 SEHNR, CDR2 FQNEAQ (reference sequence). The CDR3 DNA follows: TGTGCCTGCAGCCGACCAGGGGGTTTTAACTATGGCTACACCTTC. The encoded protein is CACSRPGGFNYGYTF.

This clonotype showed up just a few times. The chain recombines TRBV20-1 with TRBJ1-2; D might be TRBD1 (5 bases). V was pared by 4 bases and J by 7 bases, with 10 bases between. Germline V gene data show CDR1 as DFQATT and CDR2 as SNEGSKA (reference sequence). The CDR3 loop spans 11 amino acids. CDR3 region: CSATHRSGYTF. CDR3 nucleotides: TGCAGTGCTACTCACAGGAGTGGCTACACCTTC.

This clonotype was seen more than once but under ten times. The chain couples TRBV27 to TRBJ2-7, with 11 nucleotides matching TRBD2. Germline V gives CDR1 MNHEY, CDR2 SMNVEV (reference sequence). The CDR3 runs to 15 residues. Trimming cost V 6 bases and J 7 bases; bases outside gene matches: 11. The CDR3 DNA reads TGTGCCAGCAGCTCCTTACTAGCGGGAGTGGAGGAGCAGTACTTC. Translating gives CASSSLLAGVEEQYF.

The V and J genes are TRBV20-1 and TRBJ2-3; the D is unclear. The CDR3 loop spans 14 amino acids. Germline lookup yields CDR1 DFQATT and CDR2 SNEGSKA (reference sequence). Trimming removed 6 bases at V and 0 bases at J, with 13 bases between. The CDR3 coding sequence is TGCAGTGCCAGCTCCACGAGTAGCACAGATACGCAGTATTTT. As protein: CSASSTSSTDTQYF.

This clonotype showed up just a few times. V and J are TRBV10-1 and TRBJ2-1; D is uncertain. This CDR3 is 12 amino acids long. Trimming shortened V by 6 bases and J by 6 bases, and 9 bases separated the two germline ends. CDR1 WNHNN and CDR2 SYGVQD come from the germline V gene (reference sequence). CDR3 DNA sequence: TGCGCCAGCAGGTCCATCGCCAATGAGCAGTTCTTC. This encodes CASRSIANEQFF.

V is TRBV20-1 and J is TRBJ2-2; D possibly uses TRBD1 or TRBD2 (5 bases each). Germline CDR1 DFQATT, CDR2 SNEGSKA (reference sequence). The V gene lost 6 bases and the J gene lost 6 bases, with 8 bases spanning the gap. There are 11 residues in the CDR3. The CDR3 loop is CSAPGPGELFF. CDR3 coding DNA: TGCAGTGCACCGGGGCCCGGGGAGCTGTTTTTT.

This clonotype was recorded at least ten times. The rearrangement links TRBV7-2 to TRBJ2-3, with D unclear. V was clipped by 6 bases and J by 6 bases, with 13 bases between them. Per the germline V gene, CDR1 is SGHTA and CDR2 is FQGNSA. CDR3 length: 13 residues. As DNA, the CDR3 is TGTGCCAGCAGGTTGATCCAGCTGGATACGCAGTATTTT. Amino acid sequence: CASRLIQLDTQYF.

This clonotype was found a few times. J is TRBJ2-3 and V is TRBV29-1; the match to TRBD2 covers 13 bases. The V segment lost 4 bases and the J segment 5 bases; nucleotides outside the gene matches: 6. In germline, CDR1 is SQVTM, CDR2 ANQGSEA. This CDR3 is 15 amino acids long. As DNA, the CDR3 is TGCAGCGTTGGACTAGCGGGGGGCCGGGGAGATACGCAGTATTTT. Its protein is CSVGLAGGRGDTQYF.

This clonotype was counted a few times. The chain uses TRBV7-2 and TRBJ2-7, with D perhaps TRBD2 (5 bases). The CDR3 has 15 residues. Trimming stripped 1 base from V and 4 bases from J, with 14 bases between. Germline V gene sequence: CDR1 SGHTA, CDR2 FQGNSA. As DNA, the CDR3 is TGTGCCAGCAGCTTAGGGCGAGGGAGCATTTACGAGCAGTACTTC. Translation: CASSLGRGSIYEQYF.

The chain employs TRBV5-1 and TRBJ2-1; 8 positions agree with TRBD2. The CDR3 totals 16 residues. Germline V lookup: CDR1 SGHRS, CDR2 YFSETQ. V shed 7 bases and J 1 base; nucleotides not matched to a gene: 10. CDR3 DNA sequence: TGCGCCAGCCTTTGGGTAGCGGGACAATCCTACAATGAGCAGTTCTTC. Its translation: CASLWVAGQSYNEQFF.

V usage is TRBV28 and J usage is TRBJ2-5; D gene uncertain. The CDR3 consists of 14 residues. CDR1 is MDHEN, CDR2 SYDVKM, per germline. The V and J ends lost 3 bases and 3 bases respectively, with 11 bases between them. CDR3 region: CASSFTQEKETQYF. The CDR3 DNA reads TGTGCCAGCAGTTTTACCCAAGAGAAAGAGACCCAGTACTTC.

This clonotype has just a few counts. The rearrangement uses TRBV20-1 and TRBJ1-4; D call uncertain. Deletions cut 3 bases from V and 8 bases from J, with 13 bases between. The CDR3 is 13 amino acids. CDR1 and CDR2 (germline): DFQATT, SNEGSKA (reference sequence). The CDR3 nucleotides are TGCAGTGCTAGGTCTGGATCGAAGGAAAAACTGTTTTTT. Protein product: CSARSGSKEKLFF.

This clonotype was observed a few times. The genes are TRBV20-1 and TRBJ1-5; D may be TRBD1 (6 bases). Per the germline V gene, CDR1 is DFQATT and CDR2 is SNEGSKA (reference sequence). The V and J ends lost 5 bases and 0 bases respectively, with 11 bases between them. CDR3 length: 14 amino acids. CDR3 amino acids: CSALGGDSNQPQHF. The CDR3 bases are TGCAGTGCTTTAGGGGGGGATAGCAATCAGCCCCAGCATTTT.

Only a few counts were recorded for this clonotype. The V call is TRBV27, the J call TRBJ1-4, with D possibly being TRBD1 (6 bases). From germline, CDR1 is MNHEY and CDR2 SMNVEV (reference sequence). V was pared by 0 bases and J by 4 bases, with 12 bases between. This CDR3 has 16 amino acids. CDR3 nucleotide sequence: TGTGCCAGCAGTTTATCCCAGGGGCGGATTAATGAAAAACTGTTTTTT. This encodes CASSLSQGRINEKLFF.